This entry lists 9 T cell receptor beta chains sequenced from one sample in a study of blood T cell repertoires in COVID-19. Generated by immunoSEQ multiplex PCR, the TCRdb table keeps only in-frame clones and is missing some. The data contain a few hundred thousand clones, more than 75% of them singletons. The sample consisted of peripheral blood. These receptors were collected from a man aged 40-49 years with acute or convalescent COVID-19.

This chain uses TRBV14 with TRBJ2-2, with 7 bases that match TRBD1. J gave up 1 base and V 4 bases, and 6 bases lay outside the gene matches. CDR3 length: 16 residues. Germline V gives CDR1 SGHDN, CDR2 FVKESK. The CDR3 loop reads CASSPVGTENTGELFF. CDR3 bases: TGTGCCAGCAGCCCGGTAGGGACAGAGAACACCGGGGAGCTGTTTTTT.

The J gene is TRBJ2-1, the V gene TRBV7-2; no definite D call. Germline values: CDR1 SGHTA, CDR2 FQGNSA. The V end lost 5 bases, the J end lost 8 bases, and 7 bases lay between the germline ends. There are 11 residues in the CDR3. CDR3 nucleotides: TGTGCCAGCAGCCCTCTCTATGAGCAGTTCTTC. Its protein product is CASSPLYEQFF. Combining the CDR3 with reference TRBV7-2 and TRBJ2-1 gives the whole variable domain GAGVSQSPSNKVTEKGKDVELRCDPISGHTALYWYRQSLGQGLEFLIYFQGNSAPDKSGLPSDRFSAERTGGSVSTLTIQRTQQEDSAVYLCASSPLYEQFFGPGTRLTVL.

The chain is built from TRBV5-6 and TRBJ1-2; weak D call: TRBD1 (5 bases). Deletions cut 1 base from V and 7 bases from J, with 17 bases between. This CDR3 region has 15 residues. Per germline, CDR1 SGHDT and CDR2 YYEEEE. CDR3: CASSLIRDSRSGYTF. The CDR3 region has the DNA TGTGCCAGCAGCTTGATACGAGACAGTCGTAGTGGCTACACCTTC.

This chain joins TRBV6-5 and TRBJ1-2, with 11 bases identical to TRBD1. The germline V gene encodes CDR1 MNHEY and CDR2 SVGAGI. The junction had 7 bases not matched to a gene; V was cut back by 6 bases and J by 4 bases. This CDR3 has 15 residues. This CDR3 reads CASRSRTGGFYGYTF. The CDR3 nucleotides are TGTGCCAGCAGATCTCGGACAGGGGGCTTCTATGGCTACACCTTC.

This chain joins TRBV28 and TRBJ1-5; 11 bases agree with TRBD1. The germline V gene has CDR1 MDHEN and CDR2 SYDVKM. This CDR3 is built from 13 residues. J lost 9 bases, V lost 5 bases, and 3 bases had no gene match. CDR3 coding DNA: TGTGCCAGCAGTGGGACAGGGGGTGGGCCCCAGCATTTT. Its translation is CASSGTGGGPQHF.

The chain carries TRBV10-3 and TRBJ1-2; D is unresolved. The germline V gene encodes CDR1 ENHRY and CDR2 SYGVKD. V lost 0 bases and J 4 bases, leaving 12 bases between the germline ends. This CDR3 region has 15 residues. This CDR3 reads CAISESRTEAYGYTF. The CDR3 DNA reads as TGTGCCATCAGTGAGTCCCGGACGGAGGCCTATGGCTACACCTTC.

The gene calls are TRBV7-2 and TRBJ1-2; 8 positions match TRBD1. The V gene end was trimmed by 2 bases and the J gene end by 4 bases; junction bases not matched to a gene: 6. Germline V lookup: CDR1 SGHTA, CDR2 FQGNSA. The CDR3 is 15 amino acids. CDR3 sequence: CASSLQGASLYGYTF. The CDR3 DNA reads TGTGCCAGCAGCTTACAGGGGGCGAGCCTCTATGGCTACACCTTC.

This chain joins TRBV10-2 and TRBJ1-1; D ambiguous. The CDR3 covers 17 residues. The V gene's germline CDR1 is WSHSY and CDR2 SAAADI. Trimming removed 1 base from V and 3 bases from J, with 18 bases in between. This CDR3 reads CASSEWPLFPRDTEAFF. The CDR3 coding sequence is TGCGCCAGCAGTGAGTGGCCGTTATTCCCCCGGGACACTGAAGCTTTCTTT.

This sequence joins TRBV5-4 and TRBJ2-1; a possible D gene is TRBD1 (6 bases). The V and J ends lost 1 base and 4 bases respectively, with 9 bases between them. There are 14 residues in the CDR3. Germline loops: CDR1 SGHNT, CDR2 YYREEE (reference sequence). DNA for the CDR3: TGTGCCAGCAGCTTGCGGGACACTTACAATGAGCAGTTCTTC. This translates into CASSLRDTYNEQFF.